This section outlines one T cell receptor beta chain sequence together with its context. The antigen is undetermined. This sample is part of a study of a mutant IDH1 vaccine in newly diagnosed glioma. Looking at the study overall: Vaccination started 4-6 weeks after radiotherapy alone, or with temozolomide cycles. Regarding the study as a whole: Pseudoprogression looked unconnected to shifts in top peripheral T cell clonotypes.

Time point defined: week 11, during vaccination. Vaccination used 300 ug of mutant IDH1 20-mer peptide per dose, with topical imiquimod. Every donor had a new WHO grade 3 or 4 astrocytoma that was IDH1-mutant, with loss of nuclear ATRX. TCRdb keeps only in-frame clones here, not all; method: immunoSEQ multiplex PCR. The repertoire holds about 60,000 clones, around 80% seen once, with 3.5% to 4.5% in the top ten. Germline lookup yields CDR1 SGHAT and CDR2 FQNNGV. Trimming left V 0 bases short and J 4 bases short, with 3 bases between. This CDR3 has 12 residues. J is TRBJ1-2 and V is TRBV11-2, with unresolved D. The sequence was obtained from a man aged 30-40 years with glioma. The sequencing used PBMCs, collected from a glioma patient whose treatment included an IDH1 peptide vaccine. This CDR3 reads CASSLDSYGYTF. CDR3 sequence (DNA): TGTGCCAGCAGCTTAGACAGCTATGGCTACACCTTC. The complete variable domain, with remaining parts taken from reference TRBV11-2 and TRBJ1-2, reads EAGVAQSPRYKIIEKRQSVAFWCNPISGHATLYWYQQILGQGPKLLIQFQNNGVVDDSQLPKDRFSAERLKGVDSTLKIQPAKLEDSAVYLCASSLDSYGYTFGSGTRLTVV.